The following is a T cell receptor (beta chain) sequence with its context. Its antigen is as yet unknown. This entry belongs to a study of siplizumab effects on memory and regulatory T cells. Study results and limitations: Proof of suppressive function in proliferating Tregs from siplizumab cultures was not established. Proliferating clones, CD4+ or CD8+, lacked an assignable naive or memory phenotype in roughly 80-97% of cases.

The V gene's germline CDR1 is SGHDT and CDR2 YYEEEE. The CDR3 is 14 residues long. V dropped 5 bases and J dropped 6 bases, with 14 bases sitting between them. Method: immunoSEQ multiplex PCR; TCRdb's copy keeps in-frame clones and lacks some. Of 100,000 to 120,000 clones listed, roughly 89% were seen once; the top ten hold 1% to 1.5%. This clonotype was sampled from a human donor in good health. The chain recombines TRBV5-6 with TRBJ1-4, with a weak D call TRBD1 (6 bases). The sample taken for sequencing was CD4+ T cells sorted from blood. This chain's CDR3 is CASSQTGSYEKLFF. For the CDR3, the DNA is TGTGCCAGCAGTCAAACAGGGAGTTATGAAAAACTGTTTTTT.